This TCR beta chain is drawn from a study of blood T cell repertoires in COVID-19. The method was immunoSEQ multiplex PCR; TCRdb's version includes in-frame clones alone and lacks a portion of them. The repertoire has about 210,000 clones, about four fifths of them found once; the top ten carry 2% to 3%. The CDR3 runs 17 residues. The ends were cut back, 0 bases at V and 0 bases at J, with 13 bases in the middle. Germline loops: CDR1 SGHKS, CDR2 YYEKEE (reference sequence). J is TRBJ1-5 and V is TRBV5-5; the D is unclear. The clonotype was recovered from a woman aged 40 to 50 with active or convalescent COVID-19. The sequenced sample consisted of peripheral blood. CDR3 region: CASSLVVAVISNQPQHF. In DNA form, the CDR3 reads TGTGCCAGCAGCTTGGTCGTCGCGGTAATTAGCAATCAGCCCCAGCATTTT.